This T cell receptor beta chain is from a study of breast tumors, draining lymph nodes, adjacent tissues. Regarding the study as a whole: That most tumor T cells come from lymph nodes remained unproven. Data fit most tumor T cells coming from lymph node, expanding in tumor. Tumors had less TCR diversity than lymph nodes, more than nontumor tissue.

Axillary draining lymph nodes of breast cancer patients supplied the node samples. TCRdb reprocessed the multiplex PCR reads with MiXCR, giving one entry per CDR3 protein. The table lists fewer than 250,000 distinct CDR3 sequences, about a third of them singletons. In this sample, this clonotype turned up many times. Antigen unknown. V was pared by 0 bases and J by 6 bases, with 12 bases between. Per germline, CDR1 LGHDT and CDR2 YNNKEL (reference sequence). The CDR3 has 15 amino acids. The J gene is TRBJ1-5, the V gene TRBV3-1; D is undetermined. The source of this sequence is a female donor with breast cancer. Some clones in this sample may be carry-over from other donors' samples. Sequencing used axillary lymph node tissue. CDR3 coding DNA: TGTGCCAGCAGCCAAGATCTTCGGGAGTCTCAGCCCCAGCATTTT. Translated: CASSQDLRESQPQHF.